These 24 T cell receptor beta chains were all obtained from the same sample, sequenced in a study of blood T cells in healthy people across ages. Next came a second PCR, run for about 7 to 12 cycles, which used a sample-barcoded 5' primer along with a J-beta primer mix. TCRdb re-called the 5' RACE reads through MiXCR, storing one row per CDR3 protein. The sample records roughly 700,000 distinct CDR3 sequences, around 48% being singletons. The sequenced sample was blood. These receptors all come from a woman aged 55-70 years in good health.

This chain joins TRBV5-5 and TRBJ2-1; the D gene is possibly TRBD1 (5 bases). The CDR3 consists of 15 residues. Trimming took off 0 bases at V and 4 bases at J, with 11 bases between the two ends. The germline gives CDR1 SGHKS, CDR2 YYEKEE (reference sequence). CDR3 sequence: CASSLAFNRYNEQFF. In DNA, the CDR3 is TGTGCCAGCAGCTTGGCGTTTAACAGGTACAATGAGCAGTTCTTC.

The chain employs TRBV6-5 and TRBJ1-2, with D possibly being TRBD1 (5 bases). Trimming shortened V by 7 bases and J by 3 bases, and 12 bases separated the two germline ends. Germline V gene sequence: CDR1 MNHEY, CDR2 SVGAGI. The CDR3 runs to 13 residues. The CDR3 DNA sequence: TGTGCCAGCATGGTGGCGGGGGACTATGGCTACACCTTC. It yields the protein CASMVAGDYGYTF.

The chain uses TRBV6-2 or TRBV6-3 and TRBJ2-4; 8 bases are shared with TRBD1. The J call may be faulty, since TRBJ2-7 better matches the DNA end. The CDR3 totals 16 residues. CDR1 is MNHEY, CDR2 SVGEGT, per germline. CDR3 nucleotides: TGTGCCAGCAGTCCGCTCCTTGGTACAGGGGGCTACGAGCAGTACTTC. It specifies CASSPLLGTGGYEQYF.

The chain recombines TRBV5-1 with TRBJ2-1; D is possibly TRBD1 or TRBD2 (5 bases each). The germline V and J ends were trimmed by 4 bases and 5 bases, with 10 bases remaining between them. Germline V gene lookup returns CDR1 SGHRS and CDR2 YFSETQ. This CDR3 is built from 13 residues. For the CDR3, the DNA is TGCGCCAGCAGCGGGGGACCGGACAATGAGCAGTTCTTC. Translating gives CASSGGPDNEQFF.

The chain employs TRBV5-1 and TRBJ1-2; D is undetermined. With 0 bases removed from V and 4 bases from J, the gap between germline ends came to 16 bases. There are 16 residues in the CDR3. CDR1 and CDR2 (germline): SGHRS, YFSETQ. The CDR3 DNA follows: TGCGCCAGCAGCTTGGCCCCAGGCCAAGGTTCCTATGGCTACACCTTC. This encodes CASSLAPGQGSYGYTF.

This rearrangement joins TRBV15 to TRBJ2-1; D is uncertain. V lost 6 bases, J lost 2 bases, and 14 bases lay in between. This CDR3 has 15 residues. CDR1 LNHNV and CDR2 YYDKDF come from the germline V gene (reference sequence). The CDR3 DNA is TGTGCCACCAGTTCCAACCGGGTCCCCTACAATGAGCAGTTCTTC. Amino acids: CATSSNRVPYNEQFF.

The J gene is TRBJ2-4, the V gene TRBV7-2; D perhaps matches TRBD2 (6 bases). TRBJ2-7 matches the DNA end more closely, so the J call is doubtful. The CDR3 is made up of 19 amino acids. In germline, CDR1 is SGHTA, CDR2 FQGNSA. CDR3 sequence reads: CASSGRSGEVGWRTYEQYF. In DNA form, the CDR3 reads TGTGCCAGCAGCGGTCGAAGTGGGGAGGTCGGCTGGAGAACCTACGAGCAGTACTTC.

This chain uses TRBV2 with TRBJ2-7; no firm D call. From germline, CDR1 is SNHLY and CDR2 FYNNEI. The CDR3 is made up of 13 amino acids. V lost 7 bases, J lost 2 bases, and 12 bases lay in between. CDR3 sequence reads: CASKRTLTYEQYF. CDR3 sequence (DNA): TGTGCCAGCAAGAGGACCCTAACCTACGAGCAGTACTTC.

The chain combines TRBV20-1 with TRBJ2-1; the match to TRBD2 covers 9 bases. V shed 0 bases and J 2 bases; nucleotides not matched to a gene: 11. CDR3 size: 18 residues. Germline-derived CDR1 and CDR2 are DFQATT and SNEGSKA (reference sequence). The CDR3 sequence is CSAREAQREAVTYNEQFF. CDR3 nucleotide sequence: TGCAGTGCTAGAGAGGCACAGCGGGAGGCTGTAACCTACAATGAGCAGTTCTTC.

V gene TRBV11-2 combines with J gene TRBJ2-3; D perhaps matches TRBD2 (5 bases). The CDR3 is 13 residues long. The germline gives CDR1 SGHAT, CDR2 FQNNGV. Trimming took 5 bases from V and 5 from J, leaving 11 bases between them. As DNA, the CDR3 is TGTGCCAGCAGCGTAGCACGGGAAGATACGCAGTATTTT. Its protein product is CASSVAREDTQYF.

The J gene is TRBJ2-5, the V gene TRBV28; possible D gene TRBD2, 5 bases. CDR1 MDHEN and CDR2 SYDVKM come from the germline V gene. The length of the CDR3 is 16 residues. Trimming cost V 8 bases and J 4 bases, with 23 bases left between them. CDR3 sequence (DNA): TGTGCCAGCGGATCTAACTCGGGGAGTTCTATAGAGACCCAGTACTTC. This codes for CASGSNSGSSIETQYF.

This chain links TRBV20-1 with TRBJ2-1; D not certain. Trimming took 1 base from V and 0 from J, leaving 7 bases between them. Looked up from germline, CDR1 is DFQATT and CDR2 is SNEGSKA (reference sequence). The CDR3 covers 14 residues. The CDR3 loop reads CSARVPVSYNEQFF. The DNA for the CDR3 is TGCAGTGCTAGAGTGCCCGTCTCCTACAATGAGCAGTTCTTC.

V usage is TRBV18 and J usage is TRBJ2-5, with 12 bases fitting TRBD2. This CDR3 has 15 amino acids. The J segment lost 11 bases and the V segment lost 3 bases, leaving 10 bases of the junction unmatched. Germline V gene lookup returns CDR1 KGHSH and CDR2 LQKENI. The CDR3 spells CASSPLAGGQDEQYF. The DNA for the CDR3 is TGTGCCAGCTCACCCCTAGCGGGAGGGCAGGATGAGCAGTACTTC.

This clonotype showed up just a few times. The chain is built from TRBV25-1 and TRBJ1-2; 9 bases agree with TRBD1. Germline CDR1 and CDR2: MGHDK and SYGVNS. J gave up 7 bases and V 7 bases, and 13 bases lay outside the gene matches. The CDR3 is 15 amino acids. DNA for the CDR3: TGTGCCAGCAATCCGGATAAACCACAGGGGGCTGGCTACACCTTC. It encodes CASNPDKPQGAGYTF.

The chain combines TRBV20-1 with TRBJ1-5; weak D call: TRBD1 (6 bases). This CDR3 region has 13 residues. V was cut by 1 base and J by 6 bases, with 10 bases left in between. The germline gives CDR1 DFQATT, CDR2 SNEGSKA (reference sequence). The CDR3 reads CSARVQGRQPQHF. CDR3 nucleotides: TGCAGTGCTAGAGTACAGGGTCGTCAGCCCCAGCATTTT.

This clonotype was seen more than once but under ten times. The rearrangement uses TRBV10-3 and TRBJ2-3; a weak D match, TRBD2 (5 bases). Per germline, CDR1 ENHRY and CDR2 SYGVKD. Trimming stripped 2 bases from V and 0 bases from J, with 15 bases between. There are 17 residues in the CDR3. The CDR3 DNA sequence: TGTGCCATCAGTGAGGTCCCAAGCGGAAGCAGCACAGATACGCAGTATTTT. Its protein product is CAISEVPSGSSTDTQYF.

This clonotype turned up a few times. This chain links TRBV7-8 with TRBJ2-1, with 7 bases fitting TRBD1. The CDR3 is 14 amino acids. The V gene's germline CDR1 is SGHVS and CDR2 FQNEAQ. Trimming removed 3 bases from V and 8 bases from J; junction bases left unmatched: 7. The CDR3 region has the DNA TGTGCCAGCAGCTTTGTCCTACAGGGGCATGAGCAGTTCTTC. This gives the protein CASSFVLQGHEQFF.

The gene calls are TRBV5-5 and TRBJ2-2; the D is unclear. Looked up from germline, CDR1 is SGHKS and CDR2 is YYEKEE (reference sequence). The germline V and J ends were trimmed by 4 bases and 1 base, with 14 bases remaining between them. This CDR3 is built from 16 residues. CDR3 region: CASSPRPARNTGELFF. CDR3 sequence (DNA): TGTGCCAGCAGCCCAAGGCCGGCCAGGAACACCGGGGAGCTGTTTTTT.

In this sample, this clonotype turned up once. The chain uses TRBV18 and TRBJ2-1, with 8 positions matching TRBD2. The germline gives CDR1 KGHSH, CDR2 LQKENI. The CDR3 consists of 17 residues. The J segment lost 8 bases and the V segment lost 0 bases, leaving 12 bases of the junction unmatched. For the CDR3, the DNA is TGTGCCAGCTCACCACCTTGGGTCTCCGGGAGGGCCGATGAGCAGTTCTTC. Protein: CASSPPWVSGRADEQFF.

This clonotype was seen more than once but under ten times. The chain employs TRBV20-1 and TRBJ1-2; 8 bases line up with TRBD1. CDR3 length equals 15 residues. V trimming: 3 bases; J trimming: 4 bases; junction bases outside the gene matches: 10. Germline V gene data show CDR1 as DFQATT and CDR2 as SNEGSKA (reference sequence). CDR3 region: CSASPRQGMGYGYTF. In DNA, the CDR3 is TGCAGTGCTAGTCCAAGACAGGGGATGGGCTATGGCTACACCTTC.

This clonotype turned up a few times. The chain's CDR3 is CASSDLDAQFF. In DNA form, the CDR3 reads TGTGCCAGCAGCGACCTCGACGCGCAGTTCTTC. The rearrangement links TRBV28 to TRBJ2-1; D gene uncertain. The CDR3 loop spans 11 amino acids. The germline V gene encodes CDR1 MDHEN and CDR2 SYDVKM. V lost 6 bases, J lost 12 bases, and 12 bases lay in between.

This clonotype was found a few times. A much larger clone lies one base from this, so it may be a read error. The chain couples TRBV7-9 to TRBJ2-7; tentative D call: TRBD2 (5 bases). The V gene's germline CDR1 is SEHNR and CDR2 FQNEAQ (reference sequence). This CDR3 is 13 amino acids long. Deletions cut 4 bases from V and 7 bases from J, with 14 bases between. The CDR3 DNA is TGTGCCAGCAGCTGTTCCGGGGATGGGGAGCAGTACTTC. Protein sequence: CASSCSGDGEQYF.

V is TRBV7-2 and J is TRBJ2-7, with 9 bases aligning to TRBD1. This CDR3 contains 13 residues. Germline V gene data show CDR1 as SGHTA and CDR2 as FQGNSA. With V trimmed by 7 bases and J by 7 bases, 8 bases remained unmatched. The CDR3 nucleotides are TGTGCCAGCACCGACAGGGGGGTGGGAGAGCAGTACTTC. It codes for CASTDRGVGEQYF.

The rearrangement joins TRBV29-1 to TRBJ2-7, with a possible D match to TRBD2 (6 bases). The CDR3 has 16 residues. Germline V CDR1 and CDR2: SQVTM, ANQGSEA. V was trimmed by 6 bases and J by 0 bases, leaving 21 bases between them. The CDR3 DNA is TGCAGCGTCGATAGGTCAGGGCAGGGAGGCTCCTACGAGCAGTACTTC. This encodes CSVDRSGQGGSYEQYF.